These 9 T cell receptor delta chains were all obtained from the same sample, sequenced in a study of gamma-delta T cells after stem cell transplantation. TCRdb redid clone calling on the RT-PCR reads using CATT. The sample totals about two dozen delta-chain clones. Sequencing input: gamma-delta T cells. Receptors originate from a human donor. It is not recorded whose cells these are; they may come from a transplant donor. This table probably holds off-target reads from a library built for another chain.

The genes are TRDV2 and TRDJ1, with TRDD3 matching 7 bases. The CDR3 is made up of 17 amino acids. Looked up from germline, CDR1 is GEAIGNYY and CDR2 is EKD. V shed 3 bases and J 0 bases; nucleotides not matched to a gene: 12. CDR3 coding DNA: TGTGCCTGTGACCCCGCCGAGGGGGATTCGTACACCGATAAACTCATCTTT. This gives the protein CACDPAEGDSYTDKLIF.

This clone appeared a few times. The chain combines TRDV1 with TRDJ2, with 9 bases that match TRDD3. This CDR3 comprises 17 residues. CDR1 and CDR2 from the germline V gene are TSWWSYY and QGS. Unmatched junction bases numbered 9, after V lost 1 base and J lost 6 bases. The CDR3 sequence: CALGEPSYGDTSAQLFF. CDR3 coding DNA: TGTGCTCTTGGGGAACCCTCCTACGGGGATACGTCAGCACAACTCTTCTTT.

This clone showed up just a few times. J is TRDJ2 and V is TRDV2; 7 bases agree with TRDD3. The CDR3 spans 18 residues. Per germline, CDR1 GEAIGNYY and CDR2 EKD. The V segment lost 1 base and the J segment 0 bases; nucleotides outside the gene matches: 10. As DNA, the CDR3 is TGTGCCTGTGACACTCTGGGGGCCACCCCCTCTTTGACAGCACAACTCTTCTTT. It yields the protein CACDTLGATPSLTAQLFF.

The genes are TRDV2 and TRDJ3; 7 positions agree with TRDD3. The length of the CDR3 is 25 residues. V dropped 0 bases and J dropped 1; count of bases not matched to a gene: 26. From germline, CDR1 is GEAIGNYY and CDR2 EKD. The CDR3: CACDTVSGWGTPLRLSSWDTRQMFF. CDR3 coding DNA: TGTGCCTGTGACACCGTGAGTGGATGGGGGACCCCGCTTCGTTTATCGTCCTGGGACACCCGACAGATGTTTTTC.

This chain connects TRDV3 to TRDJ1; D is uncertain. Germline V gene data show CDR1 as TVYSNPD and CDR2 as GDNSRS (reference sequence). Trimming stripped 3 bases from V and 0 bases from J, with 14 bases between. The CDR3 has 14 residues. The CDR3 spells CALVPPRNTDKLIF. The DNA for the CDR3 is TGTGCCTTGGTACCCCCGCGGAACACCGATAAACTCATCTTT.

This clone has only a few counts. V and J are TRDV3 and TRDJ1; 9 bases are shared with TRDD3. CDR1 and CDR2 (germline): TVYSNPD, GDNSRS (reference sequence). V lost 1 base and J lost 6; bases outside the gene matches: 24. The CDR3 runs to 19 residues. CDR3 sequence: CAFNCPLPWGIRREYKLIF. The CDR3 bases are TGTGCCTTTAATTGTCCCCTACCCTGGGGGATCCGACGTGAGTATAAACTCATCTTT.

This clone appeared a few times. J is TRDJ1 and V is TRDV2, with 9 bases lining up with TRDD3. Germline CDR1 and CDR2: GEAIGNYY and EKD. There are 17 residues in the CDR3. Trimming cost V 3 bases and J 0 bases; bases outside gene matches: 10. CDR3 in amino acids: CACDLLGERGNTDKLIF. In DNA form, the CDR3 reads TGTGCCTGTGACCTACTGGGGGAGAGGGGGAACACCGATAAACTCATCTTT.

The chain links TRDV1 to TRDJ1, with 9 bases lining up with TRDD3. The CDR3 has 22 amino acids. Germline lookup yields CDR1 TSWWSYY and CDR2 QGS. V lost 3 bases, J lost 0 bases, and 23 bases stayed unmatched. The CDR3 DNA is TGTGCTCTTGGGGACCTCCATACGGGGTACTGGGGGACCGACCCGTACACCGATAAACTCATCTTT. Translation: CALGDLHTGYWGTDPYTDKLIF.

The J gene is TRDJ1, the V gene TRDV1, with 11 positions matching TRDD3. V dropped 5 bases and J dropped 3; count of bases not matched to a gene: 29. CDR3 length equals 23 residues. CDR1 and CDR2 (germline): TSWWSYY, QGS. Here the CDR3 DNA reads TGTGCTCTTGGGTCCCCCTTCCTACTCGGCGGGTGGGGGATACGCGTATCATCCGATAAACTCATCTTT. As protein: CALGSPFLLGGWGIRVSSDKLIF.